This TCR beta chain was captured by sequencing in a study of coeliac disease. Looking at the study overall: Without high-resolution HLA typing, biased TRBV7-2 usage was examined as a proof of principle.

Trimming took 4 bases from V and 4 from J; bases not matched to a gene: 8. Germline V CDR1 and CDR2: MDHEN, SYDVKM. CDR3 size: 15 residues. Using immunoSEQ multiplex PCR, the repertoire was profiled, and TCRdb retains in-frame clones only, with some absent. The sample records several thousand clones, around 63% being singletons. The clonotype was recovered from a man in his thirties or forties with celiac disease. J is TRBJ1-1 and V is TRBV28; TRBD1 matches 8 bases. Input material: intraepithelial lymphocytes from the gut. The chain's CDR3 is CASSSGGGGATEAFF. Here the CDR3 DNA reads TGTGCCAGCAGTTCAGGGGGCGGAGGGGCCACTGAAGCTTTCTTT.